The 22 T cell receptor beta chains presented below share a single source sample, sequenced in a study of technical replicates of blood from several donors. Sequenced by immunoSEQ multiplex PCR; TCRdb stores in-frame clones only, minus some. The sample consists of more than 70,000 clones, just under 97% of them appearing once. The sample taken for sequencing was T cells isolated from PBMCs. Source of these receptors: a human donor in good health.

The chain combines TRBV19 with TRBJ1-1; a weak D match, TRBD1 (5 bases). This CDR3 comprises 15 residues. Germline CDR1 and CDR2: LNHDA and SQIVND (reference sequence). Between the trimmed V and J ends, which lost 3 bases and 5 bases, there was a span of 16 bases. Written as DNA, the CDR3 is TGTGCCAGTAGTATGACTGGGGCGGCAGGGACTGAAGCTTTCTTT. Translated: CASSMTGAAGTEAFF.

This clone was seen once. V gene TRBV29-1 combines with J gene TRBJ2-7, with D perhaps matching TRBD2 (5 bases). This CDR3 has 15 amino acids. V was pared by 2 bases and J by 0 bases, with 14 bases between. The germline V gene encodes CDR1 SQVTM and CDR2 ANQGSEA. The CDR3 spells CSVEYVGEHSYEQYF. DNA for the CDR3: TGCAGCGTTGAATATGTGGGAGAACACTCCTACGAGCAGTACTTC.

The chain links TRBV6-5 to TRBJ2-7; 7 nucleotides line up with TRBD1. V was clipped by 5 bases and J by 2 bases; unmatched bases: 6. Germline assignment: CDR1 MNHEY and CDR2 SVGAGI. The CDR3 runs to 14 residues. This chain's CDR3 is CASSGAGTAYEQYF. CDR3 coding DNA: TGTGCCAGCAGTGGAGCCGGGACAGCCTACGAGCAGTACTTC.

The chain has TRBV10-2 and TRBJ1-1; D unresolved. Trimming shortened V by 5 bases and J by 5 bases, and 9 bases separated the two germline ends. Per germline, CDR1 WSHSY and CDR2 SAAADI. The CDR3 runs to 12 residues. CDR3 DNA: TGCGCCAGCAGTAAAGGAGGAACTGAAGCTTTCTTT. It is translated as CASSKGGTEAFF.

The V and J genes are TRBV29-1 and TRBJ2-7, with a possible D match to TRBD1 (6 bases). V lost 6 bases and J lost 0, with 9 bases in between. Germline V gene data show CDR1 as SQVTM and CDR2 as ANQGSEA. This CDR3 has 12 residues. CDR3 in DNA: TGCAGCGTCCAGGGGTACTCCTACGAGCAGTACTTC. It yields the protein CSVQGYSYEQYF.

The CDR3 loop reads CSVLLGHSSYNEQFF. As DNA, the CDR3 is TGCAGCGTCCTCCTAGGACATTCTTCCTACAATGAGCAGTTCTTC. This chain connects TRBV29-1 to TRBJ2-1; D perhaps matches TRBD1 (5 bases). The V end lost 6 bases, the J end lost 1 base, and 16 bases lay between the germline ends. The CDR3 contains 15 residues. Germline CDR1 reads SQVTM; CDR2 reads ANQGSEA.

The J gene is TRBJ2-7, the V gene TRBV5-1; 7 nucleotides align to TRBD1. Trimming removed 4 bases from V and 3 bases from J; junction bases left unmatched: 4. Germline V gives CDR1 SGHRS, CDR2 YFSETQ. The CDR3 covers 13 residues. The CDR3 spells CASSRDSGYEQYF. In DNA, the CDR3 is TGCGCCAGCAGCCGGGACAGCGGCTACGAGCAGTACTTC.

V gene TRBV7-9 combines with J gene TRBJ1-5, with 9 bases that match TRBD1. With V trimmed by 2 bases and J by 6 bases, 2 bases remained unmatched. Germline V gene data show CDR1 as SEHNR and CDR2 as FQNEAQ (reference sequence). The CDR3 runs 14 residues. CDR3 region: CASSLTGGGQPQHF. CDR3 DNA: TGTGCCAGCAGCTTAACAGGGGGCGGTCAGCCCCAGCATTTT.

J is TRBJ1-4 and V is TRBV6-6; 8 bases align to TRBD1. Per germline, CDR1 MNHNY and CDR2 SVGAGI (reference sequence). The CDR3 contains 15 residues. Trimming at V came to 2 bases and at J to 8 bases, leaving 7 bases not matched to a gene. The CDR3 DNA reads TGTGCCAGCAGTTACGTGGGACAGGTTCAGGAAAAACTGTTTTTT. Residues: CASSYVGQVQEKLFF.

The V call is TRBV5-1, the J call TRBJ2-5; no clear D. This CDR3 region has 12 residues. Germline V gene sequence: CDR1 SGHRS, CDR2 YFSETQ. V was trimmed by 8 bases and J by 8 bases, leaving 16 bases between them. The DNA for the CDR3 is TGCGCCAGTGGCCTAGATCGCAACACCCAGTACTTC. It encodes CASGLDRNTQYF.

This chain joins TRBV19 and TRBJ2-5, with D perhaps TRBD1 (5 bases). V lost 4 bases to trimming and J lost 2 bases, with 14 bases between them. Germline V gene data show CDR1 as LNHDA and CDR2 as SQIVND (reference sequence). This CDR3 has 15 residues. CDR3 DNA sequence: TGTGCCAGTAGTACCCCCCAGGGCTTACAAGAGACCCAGTACTTC. This sequence encodes CASSTPQGLQETQYF.

V gene TRBV30 combines with J gene TRBJ1-5; the match to TRBD1 covers 8 bases. Germline V gene data show CDR1 as GTSNPN and CDR2 as SVGIG (reference sequence). This CDR3 has 15 residues. With V trimmed by 0 bases and J by 6 bases, 7 bases remained unmatched. CDR3 in DNA: TGTGCCTGGAGTGTACTGACAGGGGTGGGTCAGCCCCAGCATTTT. It codes for CAWSVLTGVGQPQHF.

The chain links TRBV10-1 to TRBJ2-5, with 7 bases that match TRBD1. This CDR3 region has 14 residues. CDR1 and CDR2 from the germline V gene are WNHNN and SYGVQD (reference sequence). Trimming at V came to 4 bases and at J to 1 base, leaving 3 bases not matched to a gene. CDR3 DNA sequence: TGCGCCAGCAGTGGGGACAGCACCCAAGAGACCCAGTACTTC. It translates to CASSGDSTQETQYF.

The genes are TRBV5-8 and TRBJ2-5; no clear D gene. The CDR3 sequence is 14 residues long. Germline assignment: CDR1 SGHTS and CDR2 YDEGEE. Trimming removed 9 bases from V and 4 bases from J, with 19 bases in between. The chain's CDR3 is CATPQRRVRETQYF. The CDR3 DNA is TGTGCCACCCCACAACGCCGGGTAAGAGAGACCCAGTACTTC. The whole variable domain, remainder taken from reference TRBV5-8 and TRBJ2-5, is EAGVTQSPTHLIKTRGQQATLRCSPISGHTSVYWYQQALGLGLQFLLWYDEGEERNRGNFPPRFSGRQFPNYSSELNVNALELEDSALYLCATPQRRVRETQYFGPGTRLLVL.

The chain joins TRBV7-9 to TRBJ1-4; weak D call: TRBD1 (5 bases). Trimming left V 6 bases short and J 3 bases short, with 17 bases between. The CDR3 extends over 16 amino acids. The germline gives CDR1 SEHNR, CDR2 FQNEAQ (reference sequence). DNA for the CDR3: TGTGCCAGCAGAACAAACGTAGGGGCCCCTAATGAAAAACTGTTTTTT. Protein sequence: CASRTNVGAPNEKLFF.

This rearrangement joins TRBV6-4 to TRBJ2-2; 8 nucleotides agree with TRBD1. Germline values: CDR1 MRHNA, CDR2 SNTAGT. The CDR3 has 15 amino acids. V shed 8 bases, J shed 1 base, and the junction held 6 bases outside the gene matches. The CDR3 region is CASQVGTGNTGELFF. Here the CDR3 DNA reads TGTGCCAGCCAGGTGGGGACAGGGAACACCGGGGAGCTGTTTTTT.

A single count supports this clone. This chain links TRBV11-1 with TRBJ2-2; 10 nucleotides agree with TRBD2. The J segment lost 0 bases and the V segment lost 5 bases, leaving 6 bases of the junction unmatched. CDR1 is SGHAT, CDR2 FQDESV, per germline (reference sequence). This CDR3 comprises 17 residues. This CDR3 is CASSLRLAGANTGELFF. CDR3 sequence (DNA): TGTGCCAGCAGCCTCCGCCTAGCGGGGGCGAACACCGGGGAGCTGTTTTTT.

This clone was counted between two and nine times. V and J are TRBV29-1 and TRBJ2-1, with D unclear. Trimming removed 7 bases at V and 6 bases at J, with 13 bases between. CDR3 length: 12 amino acids. In germline, CDR1 is SQVTM, CDR2 ANQGSEA. CDR3 DNA: TGCAGCGGCCAGTTGACGGGCAATGAGCAGTTCTTC. Translation: CSGQLTGNEQFF.

This clone was observed a single time. The chain is built from TRBV10-1 and TRBJ1-1; D remains ambiguous. V was clipped by 10 bases and J by 1 base, with 10 bases between them. The CDR3 sequence is 12 residues long. CDR1 WNHNN and CDR2 SYGVQD come from the germline V gene (reference sequence). The CDR3 DNA reads as TGCGCCAAATCCCCAGGGAACACTGAAGCTTTCTTT. This encodes CAKSPGNTEAFF.

This chain connects TRBV5-1 to TRBJ1-2, with 9 bases matching TRBD1. V lost 5 bases and J lost 6; bases outside the gene matches: 17. The germline CDR1 and CDR2 sequences are SGHRS and YFSETQ. The CDR3 runs 17 residues. The DNA for the CDR3 is TGCGCCAGCAGACACACAGGGGGCTCGATGTCGGGGGATGGCTACACCTTC. Its protein product is CASRHTGGSMSGDGYTF.

The chain links TRBV10-3 to TRBJ2-7, with TRBD2 matching 13 bases. Trimming removed 0 bases from V and 7 bases from J; junction bases left unmatched: 9. Germline CDR1 reads ENHRY; CDR2 reads SYGVKD. The CDR3 consists of 17 residues. CDR3 in DNA: TGTGCCATCAGTGAGTCAGGGACTAGCGGGACCCAGTTGGAGCAGTACTTC. As protein: CAISESGTSGTQLEQYF.

V is TRBV10-2 and J is TRBJ2-3, with a possible D match to TRBD2 (6 bases). Deletions cut 3 bases from V and 2 bases from J, with 12 bases between. This CDR3 is 15 amino acids long. The V gene's germline CDR1 is WSHSY and CDR2 SAAADI. The CDR3 here is CASSDPGGSTDTQYF. DNA for the CDR3: TGCGCCAGCAGTGACCCCGGGGGTTCCACAGATACGCAGTATTTT.